This TCR beta chain is drawn from a study of cytotoxic CD8 clonotypes in ibrutinib-treated CLL. Overall study results and limits: Clonality was elevated at ibrutinib response and had returned toward baseline at progression. Higher circulating CD8+ T-cell counts strongly accompanied higher baseline clonality, above age-matched healthy donors.

About 2.2 micrograms of genomic DNA, which was extracted from cryopreserved PBMCs, served as the material used for the TCR beta libraries. TCRdb keeps only in-frame clones here, not all; method: immunoSEQ multiplex PCR. The sample holds about 140,000 clones; 80% to 95% are singletons and the top ten take about a tenth. Remarks on this clone: The antigen remains undetermined.

The CDR3 is 12 amino acids. The V and J genes are TRBV1 and TRBJ2-7; TRBD2, the D gene given by the table, was not confirmed from the DNA. TRBV1 is deemed a pseudogene. This TCR derives from a human donor with chronic lymphocytic leukemia. The sequencing here drew on PBMCs, taken after 12 months of ibrutinib treatment. CDR3 DNA sequence: TGTGGCGGGAGACCACGCCCATACGAGCAGTACTTC. Protein sequence: CGGRPRPYEQYF.